These T cell receptor beta chains were read from a single sample in a study of control samples from healthy donors and cancer patients. The data were produced by immunoSEQ multiplex PCR, yet TCRdb's version contains in-frame clones alone and is incomplete. The data show around 140,000 clones, with more than 85% seen just once and approximately 2.9% held by the top ten. The specimen was blood. These TCRs come from a man in his thirties or forties in good health. Both conserved end residues are part of each CDR3. D genes are given only for firm matches. Rows may omit the clone size; those that give it use once, few, many or a size class.

d_call: TRBD2; clone_size: .; v_call: TRBV5-4; j_call: TRBJ2-3; cdr3_nt: TGTGCCAGCAGCTCCGGGACTAGTGTCCCTATAGATACGCAGTATTTT; cdr3_aa: CASSSGTSVPIDTQYF
d_call: .; clone_size: .; v_call: TRBV21-1; j_call: TRBJ1-6; cdr3_nt: TGTGCCAGCAGCAAAGGTTGGGACGGCCTCTATAATTCACCCCTCCACTTT; cdr3_aa: CASSKGWDGLYNSPLHF
d_call: .; clone_size: .; v_call: TRBV5-1; j_call: TRBJ1-3; cdr3_nt: TGCGCCAGCAGCCTCGACACCTACTCTGGAAACACCATATATTTT; cdr3_aa: CASSLDTYSGNTIYF
d_call: .; clone_size: once; v_call: TRBV6-5; j_call: TRBJ2-2; cdr3_nt: TGTGCCAGCAATTTTGTCGAACAGGGAACTCCCGAGCTGTTTTTT; cdr3_aa: CASNFVEQGTPELFF
d_call: .; clone_size: .; v_call: TRBV2; j_call: TRBJ1-2; cdr3_nt: TGTGCCAGCAGTGCAAAAGGAGAGGGTTTAGGCTACACCTTC; cdr3_aa: CASSAKGEGLGYTF
d_call: TRBD1; clone_size: few; v_call: TRBV20-1; j_call: TRBJ1-5; cdr3_nt: TGCAGTGCTAGTTACGGGACAGGGGCCAATCAGCCCCAGCATTTT; cdr3_aa: CSASYGTGANQPQHF
d_call: TRBD1; clone_size: .; v_call: TRBV19; j_call: TRBJ1-4; cdr3_nt: TGTGCCAGTAGTACTACAGGGGGCGTCACTAATGAAAAACTGTTTTTT; cdr3_aa: CASSTTGGVTNEKLFF
d_call: TRBD1; clone_size: .; v_call: TRBV9; j_call: TRBJ2-7; cdr3_nt: TGTGCCAGCAGCGTAGCCGGGACAGCTACCTACGAGCAGTACTTC; cdr3_aa: CASSVAGTATYEQYF
d_call: .; clone_size: .; v_call: TRBV14; j_call: TRBJ1-1; cdr3_nt: TGTGCCAGCAGCCAAGGAGGATTTTTTGTAGCTTTCTTT; cdr3_aa: CASSQGGFFVAFF
d_call: .; clone_size: .; v_call: TRBV7-2; j_call: TRBJ2-3; cdr3_nt: TGTGCCAGCAGCTTAGTGTCGGGGGCGGGAACAGATACGCAGTATTTT; cdr3_aa: CASSLVSGAGTDTQYF
d_call: .; clone_size: .; v_call: TRBV6-5; j_call: TRBJ1-2; cdr3_nt: TGTGCCAGCACCGGAGACAGAGGTTTTTACGGCTACACCTTC; cdr3_aa: CASTGDRGFYGYTF
d_call: .; clone_size: once; v_call: TRBV28; j_call: TRBJ1-1; cdr3_nt: TGTGCCAGCAACGCTCCCCCAGGGAAGGTCGACACTGAAGCTTTCTTT; cdr3_aa: CASNAPPGKVDTEAFF
d_call: TRBD1; clone_size: .; v_call: TRBV7-9; j_call: TRBJ1-4; cdr3_nt: TGTGCCAGCGGGGACAGCCATAATGAAAAACTGTTTTTT; cdr3_aa: CASGDSHNEKLFF
d_call: TRBD2; clone_size: .; v_call: TRBV7-2; j_call: TRBJ2-1; cdr3_nt: TGTGCCAGCAGCTTAGACTTAGCGGGGGGGAGGAATGAGCAGTTCTTC; cdr3_aa: CASSLDLAGGRNEQFF
d_call: .; clone_size: .; v_call: TRBV5-1; j_call: TRBJ1-2; cdr3_nt: TGCGCCAGCAGCTTGGCCTTACAGGGCTATGGCTACACCTTC; cdr3_aa: CASSLALQGYGYTF
d_call: .; clone_size: .; v_call: TRBV19; j_call: TRBJ1-1; cdr3_nt: TGTGCCAGTAGTATTGGTCTAACTAGGGTTATAGGGAACACTGAAGCTTTCTTT; cdr3_aa: CASSIGLTRVIGNTEAFF
d_call: TRBD1; clone_size: once; v_call: TRBV7-3; j_call: TRBJ2-7; cdr3_nt: TGTGCCAGCAGCTTAACAGGGGGCCCGCTCGAGCAGTACTTC; cdr3_aa: CASSLTGGPLEQYF
d_call: .; clone_size: .; v_call: TRBV28; j_call: TRBJ2-3; cdr3_nt: TGTGCCAGCAGTTCCCCCAGGCGAAATTTCGCAGATACGCAGTATTTT; cdr3_aa: CASSSPRRNFADTQYF
d_call: TRBD1; clone_size: once; v_call: TRBV28; j_call: TRBJ1-2; cdr3_nt: TGTGCCAGCAGTTTAACCGGACAGGGGGACTATGGCTACACCTTC; cdr3_aa: CASSLTGQGDYGYTF
d_call: .; clone_size: .; v_call: TRBV29-1; j_call: TRBJ1-1; cdr3_nt: TGCAGCGGATACACATCAGGCCGGGGCACTGAAGCTTTCTTT; cdr3_aa: CSGYTSGRGTEAFF
d_call: .; clone_size: .; v_call: TRBV29-1; j_call: TRBJ1-4; cdr3_nt: TGCAGCGTTGAAGGGGCCAGAAATGAAAAACTGTTTTTT; cdr3_aa: CSVEGARNEKLFF
d_call: TRBD2; clone_size: .; v_call: TRBV6-1; j_call: TRBJ2-7; cdr3_nt: TGTGCCAGCAGTGAAGCAGGCGGGGGGCTAAACGAGCAGTACTTC; cdr3_aa: CASSEAGGGLNEQYF
d_call: TRBD2; clone_size: .; v_call: TRBV24-1; j_call: TRBJ2-1; cdr3_nt: TGTGCCACCAGTGTCAGCGGGGCAGGCTCCTACAATGAGCAGTTCTTC; cdr3_aa: CATSVSGAGSYNEQFF
d_call: .; clone_size: few; v_call: TRBV7-9; j_call: TRBJ2-7; cdr3_nt: TGTGCCAGCAGCCCCTGGGACGGAACCTACGAGCAGTACTTC; cdr3_aa: CASSPWDGTYEQYF
d_call: TRBD2; clone_size: .; v_call: TRBV7-9; j_call: TRBJ2-1; cdr3_nt: TGTGCCAGCAGCAGAAGCGGGGGGGCCACGAATGAGCAGTTCTTC; cdr3_aa: CASSRSGGATNEQFF
d_call: .; clone_size: .; v_call: TRBV14; j_call: TRBJ1-3; cdr3_nt: TGTGCCAGCAGCCAAAATCCCTCTGGAAACACCATATATTTT; cdr3_aa: CASSQNPSGNTIYF
d_call: TRBD1; clone_size: .; v_call: TRBV5-1; j_call: TRBJ2-7; cdr3_nt: TGCGCCAGCAGCCTAGGTGGGACAGGGGCCCACGAGCAGTACTTC; cdr3_aa: CASSLGGTGAHEQYF
d_call: .; clone_size: .; v_call: TRBV9; j_call: TRBJ2-7; cdr3_nt: TGTGCCAGCAGCGTAGTTTGGGGATCCGAGCAGTACTTC; cdr3_aa: CASSVVWGSEQYF
d_call: TRBD1; clone_size: .; v_call: TRBV24-1; j_call: TRBJ1-5; cdr3_nt: TGTGCCACCAGTGACCCGACAGGGGGCAATCAGCCCCAGCATTTT; cdr3_aa: CATSDPTGGNQPQHF